This entry lists 29 T cell receptor beta chains sequenced from one sample in a study of vaccination effects on CD4 cells after COVID-19. For these TCRs, the target antigens are not known. Antigen-specific CD4+ T cells expanded by the ViraFEST assay with viral peptide pools were then sequenced. Cells that had been cultured for approximately eleven days were the source of isolated CD4+ T cells. TCRdb keeps only in-frame clones here, not all; method: immunoSEQ multiplex PCR. The repertoire holds around 83,000 clones, with approximately 74% as singletons. Sequenced material: CD4+ T cells from PBMCs cultured with HCoV-229E spike peptides, taken before COVID-19 vaccination. The receptor set was obtained from a human donor who received a COVID-19 vaccine.

The chain employs TRBV5-1 and TRBJ1-1; TRBD1 is a possible D gene (6 bases). CDR3 length equals 16 residues. Germline CDR1 reads SGHRS; CDR2 reads YFSETQ. The V gene lost 0 bases and the J gene lost 2 bases, with 14 bases spanning the gap. The CDR3 is CASSLDGGRVNTEAFF. In DNA form, the CDR3 reads TGCGCCAGCAGCTTGGACGGGGGGCGAGTAAACACTGAAGCTTTCTTT.

This clone was picked up one time. In nucleotides, the CDR3 is TGTGCCAGCAGTTCCCATAGCACCGGGGAGCTGTTTTTT. It specifies CASSSHSTGELFF. The chain combines TRBV3-1 (or the pseudogene TRBV3-2) with TRBJ2-2; D is unresolved. The V and J ends lost 6 bases and 4 bases respectively, with 9 bases between them. The CDR3 runs to 13 residues. Per germline, CDR1 LGHDT and CDR2 YNNKEL (reference sequence).

This rearrangement joins TRBV5-8 to TRBJ2-5, with D perhaps TRBD1 (8 bases). Trimming took 5 bases from V and 5 from J, leaving 16 bases between them. Per the germline V gene, CDR1 is SGHTS and CDR2 is YDEGEE. The length of the CDR3 is 14 residues. CDR3 DNA sequence: TGTGCCAGCAGAGCGGGACAGGTTTTTGAGACCCAGTACTTC. It codes for CASRAGQVFETQYF. The full variable domain, in which reference TRBV5-8 and TRBJ2-5 provide the parts outside the CDR3, is EAGVTQSPTHLIKTRGQQATLRCSPISGHTSVYWYQQALGLGLQFLLWYDEGEERNRGNFPPRFSGRQFPNYSSELNVNALELEDSALYLCASRAGQVFETQYFGPGTRLLVL.

This clone was observed a single time. V usage is TRBV6-5 and J usage is TRBJ1-2; 8 bases fit TRBD1. The CDR3 is 14 amino acids. CDR1 is MNHEY, CDR2 SVGAGI, per germline. The J segment lost 3 bases and the V segment lost 6 bases, leaving 6 bases of the junction unmatched. CDR3 bases: TGTGCCAGCAGCGTTGGACAGGGTGACTATGGCTACACCTTC. Amino acid sequence: CASSVGQGDYGYTF.

This clone showed up just a few times. V gene TRBV7-9 combines with J gene TRBJ1-5; possibly TRBD1 for D (5 bases). This CDR3 has 15 amino acids. Deletions cut 4 bases from V and 4 bases from J, with 14 bases between. Germline CDR1 reads SEHNR; CDR2 reads FQNEAQ (reference sequence). The CDR3 loop is CASSSGDRGNQPQHF. The CDR3 DNA is TGTGCCAGCAGCTCCGGGGACCGAGGGAATCAGCCCCAGCATTTT.

The chain joins TRBV27 to TRBJ2-7; 7 nucleotides line up with TRBD2. The V gene's germline CDR1 is MNHEY and CDR2 SMNVEV (reference sequence). V gave up 2 bases and J gave up 6 bases; unmatched junction bases: 4. This CDR3 has 13 amino acids. In DNA form, the CDR3 reads TGTGCCAGCAGTTTACATGGCGGGGGCGAGCAGTACGTC. Its translation is CASSLHGGGEQYV.

The chain couples TRBV12-3 or TRBV12-4 to TRBJ2-7; TRBD2 is a possible D gene (5 bases). The CDR3 runs 12 residues. The V gene lost 2 bases and the J gene lost 4 bases, with 6 bases spanning the gap. CDR3 sequence: CASSLRGYEQYV. The CDR3 region has the DNA TGTGCCAGCAGTTTACGGGGTTACGAGCAGTACGTC.

The sample holds a few counts of this clone. The V and J genes are TRBV18 and TRBJ1-6, with 10 bases identical to TRBD1. The CDR3 is 16 residues long. CDR1 and CDR2 from the germline V gene are KGHSH and LQKENI. Trimming cost V 0 bases and J 9 bases; bases outside gene matches: 5. The CDR3 spells CASSPPNGQGGSPLHF. The CDR3 DNA reads as TGTGCCAGCTCACCACCGAACGGACAGGGGGGTTCACCCCTCCACTTT. Looking up the rest from reference TRBV18 and TRBJ1-6 gives the full variable domain: NAGVMQNPRHLVRRRGQEARLRCSPMKGHSHVYWYRQLPEEGLKFMVYLQKENIIDESGMPKERFSAEFPKEGPSILRIQQVVRGDSAAYFCASSPPNGQGGSPLHFGNGTRLTVT.

The V and J genes are TRBV6-5 and TRBJ1-1; D gene unclear. The CDR3 has 13 amino acids. The germline V gene has CDR1 MNHEY and CDR2 SVGAGI. V gave up 0 bases and J gave up 4 bases, with 6 bases separating them. CDR3 loop: CASSYSGATEAFF. CDR3 in DNA: TGTGCCAGCAGTTACTCGGGTGCCACTGAAGCTTTCTTT.

V is TRBV30 and J is TRBJ1-3, with D perhaps TRBD1 (6 bases). Between the trimmed V and J ends, which lost 2 bases and 2 bases, there was a span of 10 bases. This CDR3 is 14 amino acids long. CDR1 GTSNPN and CDR2 SVGIG come from the germline V gene (reference sequence). The CDR3 DNA follows: TGTGCCTGGAGTCAGGGGAGCGCTGGAAACACCATATATTTT. This translates into CAWSQGSAGNTIYF.

This clone appeared a single time. The chain is built from TRBV2 and TRBJ1-3; 7 bases agree with TRBD1. The CDR3 length is 14 residues. Germline V gene sequence: CDR1 SNHLY, CDR2 FYNNEI. The trim removed 6 bases at V and 2 bases at J, leaving 4 bases unmatched. CDR3 DNA sequence: TGTGCCAGCAGCGAGACAGGGACTGGAAACACCATATATTTT. Translation gives CASSETGTGNTIYF.

The chain links TRBV18 to TRBJ2-1; TRBD1 agrees at 9 bases. The germline V gene encodes CDR1 KGHSH and CDR2 LQKENI. With V trimmed by 4 bases and J by 3 bases, 10 bases remained unmatched. This CDR3 is 17 amino acids long. The CDR3: CASSLHTGTGSYNEQFF. The CDR3 DNA follows: TGTGCCAGCTCACTACATACCGGGACAGGGAGCTACAATGAGCAGTTCTTC.

This chain joins TRBV29-1 and TRBJ2-3; 7 bases fit TRBD2. The junction had 6 bases not matched to a gene; V was cut back by 6 bases and J by 0 bases. The V gene's germline CDR1 is SQVTM and CDR2 ANQGSEA. The CDR3 sequence is 14 residues long. CDR3 protein: CSVRSGYSTDTQYF. The CDR3 coding sequence is TGCAGCGTACGTAGCGGGTATAGCACAGATACGCAGTATTTT.

The chain combines TRBV28 with TRBJ1-2; 11 bases align to TRBD1. Trimming took 6 bases from V and 6 from J; bases not matched to a gene: 6. The CDR3 sequence is 14 residues long. Germline CDR1 and CDR2: MDHEN and SYDVKM. CDR3 nucleotides: TGTGCCAGCAGCCCATGGACAGGGGGCGATGGCTACACCTTC. This codes for CASSPWTGGDGYTF.

V gene TRBV19 combines with J gene TRBJ1-5, with D hard to call. Germline CDR1 is LNHDA and CDR2 is SQIVND (reference sequence). With 1 base removed from V and 4 bases from J, the gap between germline ends came to 8 bases. The CDR3 extends over 14 amino acids. The CDR3 protein is CASSIAHGNQPQHF. In nucleotides, the CDR3 is TGTGCCAGTAGTATAGCTCACGGGAATCAGCCCCAGCATTTT.

The CDR3 loop is CAWSVEGAYEKLFF. In nucleotides, the CDR3 is TGTGCCTGGAGTGTAGAGGGGGCGTATGAAAAACTGTTTTTT. The chain employs TRBV30 and TRBJ1-4; 7 bases match TRBD1. The junction had 4 bases not matched to a gene; V was cut back by 0 bases and J by 6 bases. Germline V gene sequence: CDR1 GTSNPN, CDR2 SVGIG (reference sequence). The CDR3 covers 14 residues.

The J gene is TRBJ1-5, the V gene TRBV27, with 9 positions matching TRBD1. This CDR3 has 16 amino acids. V shed 5 bases and J 2 bases; nucleotides not matched to a gene: 7. Germline-derived CDR1 and CDR2 are MNHEY and SMNVEV (reference sequence). CDR3 region: CASSAETGGGNQPQHF. In DNA form, the CDR3 reads TGTGCCAGCAGTGCGGAGACAGGGGGGGGCAATCAGCCCCAGCATTTT.

This clone was found a few times. V is TRBV13 and J is TRBJ2-7; no clear D. The V gene lost 3 bases and the J gene lost 7 bases, with 10 bases spanning the gap. Germline V CDR1 and CDR2: PRHDT, FYEKMQ (reference sequence). This CDR3 is 12 amino acids long. The CDR3 reads CASSFTLGEQYV. The CDR3 DNA reads TGTGCCAGCAGCTTTACCCTGGGGGAGCAGTACGTC.

The chain recombines TRBV7-7 with TRBJ1-1; 9 bases map to TRBD1. Germline V gene data show CDR1 as SSHAT and CDR2 as FNYEAQ (reference sequence). V shed 5 bases and J 4 bases; nucleotides not matched to a gene: 11. This CDR3 has 16 residues. CDR3 in amino acids: CASSPPGTGFPTEAFF. In DNA form, the CDR3 reads TGTGCCAGCAGCCCCCCCGGGACAGGGTTCCCCACTGAAGCTTTCTTT.

The chain links TRBV18 to TRBJ1-5; TRBD1 might be the D (5 bases). This CDR3 has 14 residues. V lost 5 bases and J 2 bases, leaving 10 bases between the germline ends. Germline CDR1 is KGHSH and CDR2 is LQKENI. CDR3 DNA sequence: TGTGCCAGCTCAAAAGACAGTGGCAATCAGCCCCAGCATTTT. Amino acid sequence: CASSKDSGNQPQHF.

The V call is TRBV2, the J call TRBJ2-3; TRBD1 might be the D (6 bases). Germline CDR1 is SNHLY and CDR2 is FYNNEI. The CDR3 is made up of 12 amino acids. V was trimmed by 4 bases and J by 7 bases, leaving 9 bases between them. The CDR3 region is CASSGGPNTQYF. The CDR3 DNA sequence: TGTGCCAGCAGTGGGGGGCCGAATACGCAGTATTTT.

The chain recombines TRBV14 with TRBJ2-7; weak D call: TRBD1 (6 bases). V lost 4 bases and J lost 4, with 8 bases in between. Germline V lookup: CDR1 SGHDN, CDR2 FVKESK. The CDR3 is 12 residues long. CDR3 sequence: CASSLDSYEQYV. The CDR3, as DNA: TGTGCCAGCAGCCTGGACAGTTACGAGCAGTACGTC.

J is TRBJ2-7 and V is TRBV3-1 (or the pseudogene TRBV3-2); D tentatively fits TRBD1 or TRBD2 (5 bases each). CDR3 length: 14 residues. Germline values: CDR1 LGHDT, CDR2 YNNKEL (reference sequence). Between the trimmed V and J ends, which lost 4 bases and 6 bases, there was a span of 16 bases. DNA of the CDR3: TGTGCCAGCAGCCTTTCCATCGGGGCCTCCGAGCAGTACGTC. It yields the protein CASSLSIGASEQYV.

J is TRBJ2-3 and V is TRBV11-1; D ambiguous. The CDR3 is 15 amino acids. The germline V gene has CDR1 SGHAT and CDR2 FQDESV (reference sequence). Trimming stripped 4 bases from V and 0 bases from J, with 11 bases between. CDR3 in amino acids: CASSSGPLSTDTQYF. The CDR3 DNA is TGTGCCAGCAGCTCCGGACCCCTAAGCACAGATACGCAGTATTTT. Together with reference TRBV11-1 and TRBJ2-3, the CDR3 gives the full variable domain: EAEVAQSPRYKITEKSQAVAFWCDPISGHATLYWYRQILGQGPELLVQFQDESVVDDSQLPKDRFSAERLKGVDSTLKIQPAELGDSAMYLCASSSGPLSTDTQYFGPGTRLTVL.

The chain recombines TRBV7-9 with TRBJ2-7, with D possibly being TRBD2 (6 bases). Germline values: CDR1 SEHNR, CDR2 FQNEAQ (reference sequence). This CDR3 contains 12 residues. Trimming removed 5 bases at V and 10 bases at J, with 15 bases between. The CDR3 sequence is CASSRYGDSQYV. The DNA of the CDR3 is TGTGCCAGCAGCCGATACGGGGACTCCCAGTACGTC.

This clone showed up just a few times. The genes are TRBV2 and TRBJ1-5; D unresolved. Germline assignment: CDR1 SNHLY and CDR2 FYNNEI. This CDR3 is built from 12 residues. V gave up 7 bases and J gave up 0 bases, with 4 bases separating them. The CDR3 DNA is TGTGCCAGCACGCTTAGCAATCAGCCCCAGCATTTT. It specifies CASTLSNQPQHF.

The chain joins TRBV29-1 to TRBJ2-1; possible D gene TRBD1, 5 bases. V was pared by 4 bases and J by 3 bases, with 19 bases between. Germline loops: CDR1 SQVTM, CDR2 ANQGSEA. The length of the CDR3 is 16 residues. CDR3 DNA: TGCAGCGTTGTAAGGTGGGGCCAGCGTGACTACAATGAGCAGTTCTTC. Encoded protein: CSVVRWGQRDYNEQFF.

The CDR3 loop reads CASSVVGLAGGNIQYF. The CDR3 nucleotides are TGCGCCAGCTCCGTAGTGGGACTAGCGGGGGGAAACATTCAGTACTTC. The chain employs TRBV5-1 and TRBJ2-4; 15 bases align to TRBD2. CDR3 length equals 16 residues. V dropped 7 bases and J dropped 6; count of bases not matched to a gene: 8. CDR1 SGHRS and CDR2 YFSETQ come from the germline V gene.

The count of this clone is one. The chain is built from TRBV11-2 and TRBJ2-3; no definite D call. V lost 2 bases and J lost 1, with 13 bases in between. CDR1 SGHAT and CDR2 FQNNGV come from the germline V gene. This CDR3 is built from 16 residues. In DNA, the CDR3 is TGTGCCAGCAGCTTACAGGTGTCGAGTGGCACAGATACGCAGTATTTT. Its protein product is CASSLQVSSGTDTQYF.